Following are 15 T cell receptor beta chains from one sample sequenced in a study of blood T cell repertoires in COVID-19 (dated by TCRdb to 2019 to 2021). Library preparation used the immunoSEQ multiplex PCR assay. The table comes from immuneACCESS by way of TCRdb, which keeps in-frame sequences with V and J called. Part of the clones is missing from these tables; in studies checked, under half for an unresolved V gene and the rest for unknown reasons. The sample table records more than 20,000 clones; about 90% of these occur just once. In total, the top ten clones hold approximately 10% of the sample. Material for sequencing was peripheral blood. Receptor source: a man between 65 and 79 years old with acute or convalescent COVID-19.

V is TRBV5-1 and J is TRBJ2-3; TRBD1 matches at 9 bases. Germline V gene data show CDR1 as SGHRS and CDR2 as YFSETQ. The CDR3 has 17 amino acids. With 1 base clipped from V and 1 base from J, the junction kept 7 bases outside the gene matches. The CDR3 here is CASSLRDRVSGTDTQYF. The CDR3, as DNA: TGCGCCAGCAGCTTGAGGGACAGGGTTTCGGGCACAGATACGCAGTATTTT.

The chain links TRBV7-8 to TRBJ1-3, with D perhaps matching TRBD1 (5 bases). V lost 3 bases and J lost 1, with 22 bases in between. Germline V gene lookup returns CDR1 SGHVS and CDR2 FQNEAQ. The CDR3 sequence is 19 residues long. In DNA, the CDR3 is TGTGCCAGCAGCTTTGGCCAGGGAAGTTACGTCAGGTCTGGAAACACCATATATTTT. Translation: CASSFGQGSYVRSGNTIYF.

The CDR3 DNA reads TGTGCCACCAGTGATCAGGGTAGCGGGGGAGATACGCAGTATTTT. It is translated as CATSDQGSGGDTQYF. V usage is TRBV24-1 and J usage is TRBJ2-3; 9 bases fit TRBD2. V gave up 3 bases and J gave up 5 bases; unmatched junction bases: 5. CDR3 length: 15 residues. The germline gives CDR1 KGHDR, CDR2 SFDVKD.

This clone appeared once. The chain employs TRBV4-3 and TRBJ2-5, with D perhaps matching TRBD2 (6 bases). The CDR3 totals 14 residues. In germline, CDR1 is LGHNA, CDR2 YSLEER. The V end lost 0 bases, the J end lost 7 bases, and 12 bases lay between the germline ends. The CDR3 DNA sequence: TGCGCCAGCAGCCAAGAAGGGGACTTCAGGACCCAGTACTTC. As protein: CASSQEGDFRTQYF.

V is TRBV6-2 or TRBV6-3 and J is TRBJ2-5; maybe TRBD2 (6 bases). Germline CDR1 MNHEY, CDR2 SVGEGT. The CDR3 has 15 amino acids. Trimming removed 6 bases at V and 0 bases at J, with 14 bases between. CDR3 DNA: TGTGCCAGCAGCCGAGGAGAGCGGGACCAAGAGACCCAGTACTTC. This encodes CASSRGERDQETQYF.

The rearrangement uses TRBV4-3 and TRBJ2-1, with 8 bases aligning to TRBD2. J was trimmed by 2 bases and V by 4 bases; bases with no gene match: 10. The CDR3 loop spans 17 amino acids. The germline V gene encodes CDR1 LGHNA and CDR2 YSLEER. CDR3 nucleotides: TGCGCCAGCAGCCGAGGGGGAGGCGGGAGGACCTACAATGAGCAGTTCTTC. Its translation is CASSRGGGGRTYNEQFF.

The chain uses TRBV19 and TRBJ2-2; tentative D call: TRBD2 (6 bases). V dropped 5 bases and J dropped 0 bases, with 10 bases sitting between them. The CDR3 is 15 amino acids. Germline V lookup: CDR1 LNHDA, CDR2 SQIVND (reference sequence). The DNA of the CDR3 is TGTGCCAGTAGTCCAGCGGGCACGAACACCGGGGAGCTGTTTTTT. Translating gives CASSPAGTNTGELFF. Full variable domain (remainder filled in from reference TRBV19 and TRBJ2-2): DGGITQSPKYLFRKEGQNVTLSCEQNLNHDAMYWYRQDPGQGLRLIYYSQIVNDFQKGDIAEGYSVSREKKESFPLTVTSAQKNPTAFYLCASSPAGTNTGELFFGEGSRLTVL.

This chain connects TRBV19 to TRBJ1-5, with D perhaps matching TRBD1 (6 bases). Trimming cost V 6 bases and J 2 bases, with 14 bases left between them. This CDR3 has 15 amino acids. Germline loops: CDR1 LNHDA, CDR2 SQIVND (reference sequence). The CDR3 DNA follows: TGTGCCAGTAGCCAGGGGACGAGGGGCAATCAGCCCCAGCATTTT. It encodes CASSQGTRGNQPQHF.

This clone was observed a few times. This chain connects TRBV7-2 to TRBJ1-1, with D possibly TRBD1 on 6 matching bases. This CDR3 is built from 15 residues. Germline V CDR1 and CDR2: SGHTA, FQGNSA. V was cut by 0 bases and J by 2 bases, with 10 bases left in between. In DNA form, the CDR3 reads TGTGCCAGCAGCTTAGCGCAGGGGTCCAACACTGAAGCTTTCTTT. Residues: CASSLAQGSNTEAFF.

The rearrangement links TRBV7-6 to TRBJ2-7; D might be TRBD1 (6 bases). Trimming left V 1 base short and J 3 bases short, with 16 bases between. Germline lookup yields CDR1 SGHVS and CDR2 FNYEAQ. The CDR3 loop spans 16 amino acids. The CDR3 region is CASSLGAQGIGYEQYF. CDR3 nucleotides: TGTGCCAGCAGCTTAGGGGCACAGGGAATCGGCTACGAGCAGTACTTC.

V and J are TRBV5-4 and TRBJ1-1; possibly TRBD1 for D (5 bases). The length of the CDR3 is 12 residues. Deletions cut 3 bases from V and 4 bases from J, with 7 bases between. CDR1 is SGHNT, CDR2 YYREEE, per germline (reference sequence). The CDR3: CASSSGGTEAFF. DNA for the CDR3: TGTGCCAGCAGCTCCGGGGGCACTGAAGCTTTCTTT.

V usage is TRBV7-2 and J usage is TRBJ2-1; TRBD2 matches 7 bases. The CDR3 is 17 residues long. Germline V gene lookup returns CDR1 SGHTA and CDR2 FQGNSA. V lost 2 bases and J lost 4; bases outside the gene matches: 11. CDR3 bases: TGTGCCAGCAGCTTATGGGGCGGCCTAGCGGCTTACAATGAGCAGTTCTTC. Protein sequence: CASSLWGGLAAYNEQFF.

A note on this clone: Other DNA sequences from this sample encode an identical CDR3 as well. The chain employs TRBV5-1 and TRBJ2-5; D might be TRBD2 (6 bases). V was cut by 0 bases and J by 5 bases, with 14 bases left in between. The V gene's germline CDR1 is SGHRS and CDR2 YFSETQ. The CDR3 covers 15 residues. The CDR3 loop is CASSLGLGGRETQYF. CDR3 nucleotide sequence: TGCGCCAGCAGCTTGGGGTTGGGGGGTCGTGAGACCCAGTACTTC. The entire variable domain, with the rest obtained from reference TRBV5-1 and TRBJ2-5, is as follows: KAGVTQTPRYLIKTRGQQVTLSCSPISGHRSVSWYQQTPGQGLQFLFEYFSETQRNKGNFPGRFSGRQFSNSRSEMNVSTLELGDSALYLCASSLGLGGRETQYFGPGTRLLVL.

The V call is TRBV7-8, the J call TRBJ1-4; 8 nucleotides agree with TRBD1. In germline, CDR1 is SGHVS, CDR2 FQNEAQ. The CDR3 runs to 15 residues. Trimming took 3 bases from V and 8 from J; bases not matched to a gene: 8. The CDR3 spells CASSFTQGAGEKLFF. Here the CDR3 DNA reads TGTGCCAGCAGCTTCACGCAGGGGGCAGGGGAAAAACTGTTTTTT.

This clone was observed a few times. The chain joins TRBV5-4 to TRBJ2-1; D is undetermined. Trimming took 4 bases from V and 0 from J, leaving 11 bases between them. The germline V gene has CDR1 SGHNT and CDR2 YYREEE (reference sequence). This CDR3 region has 15 residues. The CDR3 nucleotides read TGTGCCAGCAGCCCGACTTCGAGCTCCTACAATGAGCAGTTCTTC. The encoded protein is CASSPTSSSYNEQFF.